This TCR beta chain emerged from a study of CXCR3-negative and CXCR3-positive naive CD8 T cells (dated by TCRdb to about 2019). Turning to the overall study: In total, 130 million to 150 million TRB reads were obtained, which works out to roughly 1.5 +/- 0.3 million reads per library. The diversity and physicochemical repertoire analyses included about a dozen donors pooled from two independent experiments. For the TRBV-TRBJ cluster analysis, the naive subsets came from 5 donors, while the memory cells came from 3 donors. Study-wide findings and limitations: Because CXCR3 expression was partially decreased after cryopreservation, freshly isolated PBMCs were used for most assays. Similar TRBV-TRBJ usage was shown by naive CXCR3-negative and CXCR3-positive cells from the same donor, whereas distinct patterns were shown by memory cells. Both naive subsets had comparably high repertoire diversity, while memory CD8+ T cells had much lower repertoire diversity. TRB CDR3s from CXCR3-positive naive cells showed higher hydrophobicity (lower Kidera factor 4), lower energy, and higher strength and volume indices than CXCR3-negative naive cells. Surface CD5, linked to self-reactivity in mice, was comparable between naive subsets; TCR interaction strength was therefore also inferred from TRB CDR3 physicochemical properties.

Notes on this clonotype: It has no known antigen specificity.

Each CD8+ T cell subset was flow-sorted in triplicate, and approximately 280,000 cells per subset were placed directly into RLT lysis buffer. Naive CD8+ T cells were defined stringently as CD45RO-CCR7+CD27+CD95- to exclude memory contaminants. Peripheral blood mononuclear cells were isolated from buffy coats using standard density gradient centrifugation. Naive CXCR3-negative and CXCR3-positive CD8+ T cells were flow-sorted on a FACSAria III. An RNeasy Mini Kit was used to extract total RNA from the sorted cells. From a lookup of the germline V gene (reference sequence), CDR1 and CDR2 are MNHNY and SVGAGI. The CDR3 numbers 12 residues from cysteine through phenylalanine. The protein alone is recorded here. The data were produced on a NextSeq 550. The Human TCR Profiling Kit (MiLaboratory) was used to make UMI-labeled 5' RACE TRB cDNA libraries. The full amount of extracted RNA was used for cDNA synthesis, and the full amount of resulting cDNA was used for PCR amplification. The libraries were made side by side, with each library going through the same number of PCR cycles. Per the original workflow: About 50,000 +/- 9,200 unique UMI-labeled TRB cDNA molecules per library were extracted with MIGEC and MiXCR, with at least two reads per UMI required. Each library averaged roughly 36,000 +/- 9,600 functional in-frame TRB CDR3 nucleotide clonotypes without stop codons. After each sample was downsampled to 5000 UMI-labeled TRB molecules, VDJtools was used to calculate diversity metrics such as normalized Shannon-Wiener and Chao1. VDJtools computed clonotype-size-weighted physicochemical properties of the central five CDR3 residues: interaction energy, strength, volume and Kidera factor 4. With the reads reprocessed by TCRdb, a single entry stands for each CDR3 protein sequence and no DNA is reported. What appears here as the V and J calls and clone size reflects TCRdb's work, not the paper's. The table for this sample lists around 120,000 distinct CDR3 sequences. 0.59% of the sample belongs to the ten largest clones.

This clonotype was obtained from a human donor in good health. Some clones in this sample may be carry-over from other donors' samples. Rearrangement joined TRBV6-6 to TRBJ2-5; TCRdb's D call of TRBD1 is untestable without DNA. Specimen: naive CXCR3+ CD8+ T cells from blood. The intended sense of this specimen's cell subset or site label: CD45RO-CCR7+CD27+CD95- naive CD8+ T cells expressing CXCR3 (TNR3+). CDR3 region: CASGGAEETQYF.